The 27 T cell receptor beta chains reported below all come from one sample, sequenced in a study of identical twins. TCRdb called the 5' RACE reads again in MiXCR, with one record for every CDR3 protein. The table records about 490,000 distinct CDR3 sequences, around 15% of them present only once. The sample was also reused in another study, on yellow fever vaccine responses in identical twins.

The sequenced sample was CD4+ T cells sorted from blood. The receptors come from a woman between 18 and 29 years old in good health.

V and J are TRBV12-3 or TRBV12-4 and TRBJ2-5; either TRBD1 or TRBD2 may supply D (6 bases each). V shed 6 bases and J shed 1 base, with 15 bases lying between them. The CDR3 sequence is 15 residues long. DNA for the CDR3: TGTGCCAGCAGACCCGGGGGCAGGGGCCAAGAGACCCAGTACTTC. Translation: CASRPGGRGQETQYF.

Many counts were recorded for this clonotype. The rearrangement links TRBV24-1 to TRBJ1-4; no definite D call. In germline, CDR1 is KGHDR, CDR2 SFDVKD. The CDR3 consists of 14 residues. The V end was cut by 5 bases, the J end by 5 bases, with 11 bases between. The CDR3 sequence is CATSGAAQNEKLFF. CDR3 DNA: TGTGCCACCAGTGGGGCAGCCCAAAATGAAAAACTGTTTTTT.

The chain uses TRBV7-9 and TRBJ2-1; 9 nucleotides match TRBD1. Germline CDR1 reads SEHNR; CDR2 reads FQNEAQ (reference sequence). The CDR3 runs 15 residues. With 1 base clipped from V and 8 bases from J, the junction kept 6 bases outside the gene matches. CDR3 bases: TGTGCCAGCAGCTTAGGTCCGGGACAGGGTTATGAGCAGTTCTTC. This translates into CASSLGPGQGYEQFF.

This clonotype was observed a handful of times. The rearrangement links TRBV25-1 to TRBJ2-3, with 7 bases lining up with TRBD1. This CDR3 is built from 15 residues. V dropped 7 bases and J dropped 3; count of bases not matched to a gene: 10. Per the germline V gene, CDR1 is MGHDK and CDR2 is SYGVNS. CDR3 DNA: TGTGCCAGCACCCCGGACAGGAAGGGTACAGATACGCAGTATTTT. Translation: CASTPDRKGTDTQYF.

The chain employs TRBV3-1 and TRBJ2-7, with D maybe TRBD1 (6 bases). The germline V gene has CDR1 LGHDT and CDR2 YNNKEL (reference sequence). The V end lost 1 base, the J end lost 2 bases, and 9 bases lay between the germline ends. The CDR3 runs 14 residues. CDR3 DNA: TGTGCCAGCAGCCAAGTGACAGGCACCTACGAGCAGTACTTC. Translation: CASSQVTGTYEQYF.

The sample holds a few counts of this clonotype. The chain couples TRBV2 to TRBJ2-4, with unresolved D. The V end lost 6 bases, the J end lost 0 bases, and 9 bases lay between the germline ends. CDR3 size: 14 residues. Germline V gene sequence: CDR1 SNHLY, CDR2 FYNNEI. The CDR3 sequence: CASSVTEAKNIQYF. The CDR3 DNA sequence: TGTGCCAGCAGCGTTACAGAAGCCAAAAACATTCAGTACTTC.

The V and J genes are TRBV10-3 and TRBJ2-6; 8 nucleotides align to TRBD1. The CDR3 is 17 residues long. The germline gives CDR1 ENHRY, CDR2 SYGVKD. J lost 0 bases, V lost 11 bases, and 12 bases had no gene match. CDR3 coding DNA: TGTGCCGGTTCATGGGGACAGGCGAGCTCTGGGGCCAACGTCCTGACTTTC. It translates to CAGSWGQASSGANVLTF.

This clonotype was detected only a few times. The chain couples TRBV28 to TRBJ1-6; 7 bases agree with TRBD1. V dropped 3 bases and J dropped 7; count of bases not matched to a gene: 3. Germline V lookup: CDR1 MDHEN, CDR2 SYDVKM. The CDR3 is 14 residues long. DNA of the CDR3: TGTGCCAGCAGTTTGAGGGGGCCAAATTCACCCCTCCACTTT. Its protein product is CASSLRGPNSPLHF.

This clonotype was detected ten times or more. The chain carries TRBV28 and TRBJ2-1, with 8 bases that match TRBD2. The germline V gene encodes CDR1 MDHEN and CDR2 SYDVKM. V shed 3 bases and J 9 bases; nucleotides not matched to a gene: 7. CDR3 length: 14 residues. CDR3: CASSLLAGSAEQFF. CDR3 DNA sequence: TGTGCCAGCAGTTTGTTAGCGGGGTCCGCTGAGCAGTTCTTC.

This clonotype was observed a few times. The chain uses TRBV5-1 and TRBJ2-3; possibly TRBD2 for D (6 bases). Per germline, CDR1 SGHRS and CDR2 YFSETQ. This CDR3 is built from 13 residues. V was pared by 7 bases and J by 0 bases, with 9 bases between. CDR3 in amino acids: CASQSGSTDTQYF. The CDR3 bases are TGCGCCAGCCAAAGCGGGAGCACAGATACGCAGTATTTT.

V usage is TRBV15 and J usage is TRBJ2-7; the D gene is possibly TRBD2 (7 bases). With 1 base removed from V and 7 bases from J, the gap between germline ends came to 23 bases. CDR3 length equals 17 residues. Looked up from germline, CDR1 is LNHNV and CDR2 is YYDKDF (reference sequence). The CDR3 region is CATSRAGWGSGGEEQYV. The CDR3 coding sequence is TGTGCCACCAGCAGAGCTGGTTGGGGTTCGGGGGGCGAGGAGCAGTACGTC.

This chain uses TRBV5-6 with TRBJ2-2; 7 bases align to TRBD2. V dropped 4 bases and J dropped 0; count of bases not matched to a gene: 6. The V gene's germline CDR1 is SGHDT and CDR2 YYEEEE. CDR3 length equals 16 residues. CDR3: CASSTGGGTNTGELFF. As DNA, the CDR3 is TGTGCCAGCAGCACCGGCGGGGGAACGAACACCGGGGAGCTGTTTTTT.

The gene calls are TRBV20-1 and TRBJ1-1; D is unclear. This CDR3 is 13 amino acids long. CDR1 DFQATT and CDR2 SNEGSKA come from the germline V gene (reference sequence). Trimming left V 7 bases short and J 4 bases short, with 16 bases between. The CDR3 DNA is TGCAGTGGCATCGAACCGGGAACCACTGAAGCTTTCTTT. Encoded protein: CSGIEPGTTEAFF.

This clonotype has more than one count but fewer than ten. The chain recombines TRBV12-3 or TRBV12-4 with TRBJ2-5; a weak D match, TRBD2 (6 bases). The length of the CDR3 is 11 residues. V was clipped by 6 bases and J by 10 bases, with 12 bases between them. This chain's CDR3 is CASRTSGSQYF. CDR3 DNA: TGTGCCAGCAGGACATCCGGGAGCCAGTACTTC.

V gene TRBV11-2 combines with J gene TRBJ2-7; 13 positions agree with TRBD2. J was trimmed by 0 bases and V by 5 bases; bases with no gene match: 10. This CDR3 has 18 amino acids. Per the germline V gene, CDR1 is SGHAT and CDR2 is FQNNGV. The CDR3 is CASSPTSGRPTYSYEQYF. CDR3 coding DNA: TGTGCCAGCAGCCCGACTAGCGGGAGGCCTACGTACTCCTACGAGCAGTACTTC.

This clonotype came up a few times. The V and J genes are TRBV3-1 and TRBJ2-1; 14 bases map to TRBD2. Germline V gives CDR1 LGHDT, CDR2 YNNKEL (reference sequence). The CDR3 spans 16 residues. V shed 1 base, J shed 8 bases, and the junction held 4 bases outside the gene matches. The chain's CDR3 is CASSQGGTSGRHEQFF. CDR3 DNA sequence: TGTGCCAGCAGCCAAGGGGGGACTAGCGGGAGACATGAGCAGTTCTTC.

J is TRBJ2-1 and V is TRBV24-1; TRBD2 matches at 7 bases. Germline V gives CDR1 KGHDR, CDR2 SFDVKD. This CDR3 spans 17 amino acids. V was pared by 3 bases and J by 5 bases, with 12 bases of the junction left unmatched. In DNA form, the CDR3 reads TGTGCCACCAGTGATGGCACTCTAGCGGTCCGTGACAATGAGCAGTTCTTC. It codes for CATSDGTLAVRDNEQFF.

This chain joins TRBV27 and TRBJ1-4; D possibly corresponds to TRBD1 (6 bases). This CDR3 is built from 14 residues. Germline assignment: CDR1 MNHEY and CDR2 SMNVEV (reference sequence). Trimming removed 2 bases at V and 7 bases at J, with 11 bases between. The CDR3 region is CASSLRGGGEKLFF. In DNA form, the CDR3 reads TGTGCCAGCAGTTTAAGGGGGGGAGGTGAAAAACTGTTTTTT.

The V gene is TRBV28, the J gene TRBJ2-7; D is possibly TRBD2 (7 bases). V lost 5 bases and J 3 bases, leaving 11 bases between the germline ends. The CDR3 covers 13 residues. The germline V gene encodes CDR1 MDHEN and CDR2 SYDVKM. CDR3 sequence (DNA): TGTGCCAGCAGTACCGGGGGGCTCTACGAGCAGTACGTC. This encodes CASSTGGLYEQYV.

This chain joins TRBV3-1 and TRBJ2-6; D not certain. This CDR3 spans 16 amino acids. The germline V and J ends were trimmed by 1 base and 0 bases, with 7 bases remaining between them. The germline V gene encodes CDR1 LGHDT and CDR2 YNNKEL (reference sequence). Written as DNA, the CDR3 is TGTGCCAGCAGCCAAGTATATTCCTCTGGGGCCAACGTCCTGACTTTC. Translated: CASSQVYSSGANVLTF.

The chain is built from TRBV3-1 and TRBJ2-1; the match to TRBD2 covers 15 bases. Losses at the gene ends were 4 bases for V and 7 bases for J; bases not matched to a gene: 5. This CDR3 comprises 16 residues. The V gene's germline CDR1 is LGHDT and CDR2 YNNKEL (reference sequence). CDR3 loop: CASSPGLAGGKNEQFF. The CDR3 DNA follows: TGTGCCAGCAGCCCGGGACTAGCGGGAGGTAAGAATGAGCAGTTCTTC.

CDR3 in DNA: TGTGCCAGCAGTTCTCATGAGTCCTACAATGAGCAGTTCTTC. It codes for CASSSHESYNEQFF. This chain links TRBV7-3 with TRBJ2-1; no reliable D call. CDR1 SGHTA and CDR2 FQGTGA come from the germline V gene. Trimming removed 6 bases from V and 1 base from J, with 10 bases in between. The CDR3 runs 14 residues.

This clonotype was seen a few times. V gene TRBV7-9 combines with J gene TRBJ2-5; TRBD2 matches at 9 bases. With 4 bases clipped from V and 7 bases from J, the junction kept 7 bases outside the gene matches. The CDR3 extends over 14 amino acids. From germline, CDR1 is SEHNR and CDR2 FQNEAQ (reference sequence). The CDR3 sequence is CASSSGLATMTQYF. DNA of the CDR3: TGTGCCAGCAGCTCTGGACTAGCGACGATGACCCAGTACTTC.

This clonotype was detected only a few times. The chain recombines TRBV28 with TRBJ2-2; 11 bases are shared with TRBD2. The CDR3 runs 15 residues. V lost 8 bases and J lost 5; bases outside the gene matches: 7. In germline, CDR1 is MDHEN, CDR2 SYDVKM. CDR3 sequence: CASGPGTSGTGELFF. The CDR3 DNA is TGTGCCAGCGGCCCCGGGACTAGCGGTACCGGGGAGCTGTTTTTT.

This chain connects TRBV7-2 to TRBJ2-2; 8 nucleotides match TRBD2. V shed 4 bases and J 1 base; nucleotides not matched to a gene: 8. Germline lookup yields CDR1 SGHTA and CDR2 FQGNSA. The CDR3 spans 17 residues. The CDR3 DNA follows: TGTGCCAGCAGCTCGTTCTCTAGCGGGCTGAACACCGGGGAGCTGTTTTTT. Its translation: CASSSFSSGLNTGELFF.

The rearrangement uses TRBV7-8 and TRBJ2-3; D perhaps matches TRBD2 (6 bases). V lost 6 bases and J 1 base, leaving 26 bases between the germline ends. Germline V gene data show CDR1 as SGHVS and CDR2 as FQNEAQ. The length of the CDR3 is 19 residues. The CDR3 loop is CASSWLIWDSTRGTDTQYF. CDR3 bases: TGTGCCAGCAGTTGGCTGATCTGGGACTCAACCAGGGGCACAGATACGCAGTATTTT.

V gene TRBV12-3 or TRBV12-4 combines with J gene TRBJ2-7; D is unresolved. Between the trimmed V and J ends, which lost 5 bases and 4 bases, there was a span of 15 bases. This CDR3 region has 14 residues. This CDR3 is CASSLGPHGYEQYV. As DNA, the CDR3 is TGTGCCAGCAGTCTGGGCCCCCATGGGTACGAGCAGTACGTC.